This T cell receptor beta chain was sequenced for a study of T cells in tuberculosis. Study-wide background: IGRA-negative adolescents, IGRA-positive adolescents with latent tuberculosis and adults with active tuberculosis formed this South African cohort.

Sequencing was performed with immunoSEQ multiplex PCR; in TCRdb, only in-frame clones are kept and a portion is missing. This table has more than 35,000 clones, 90% to 95% appearing once. CDR3 size: 12 residues. J lost 4 bases, V lost 7 bases, and 1 base had no gene match. Germline V gene sequence: CDR1 LNHDA, CDR2 SQIVND (reference sequence). This TCR came from a donor aged 10-29 years with latent tuberculosis or without tuberculosis infection. Sequenced sample: PBMCs. The chain has TRBV19 and TRBJ1-5; 7 nucleotides line up with TRBD1. The CDR3 loop is CASKTGNQPQHF. CDR3 nucleotides: TGTGCCAGTAAGACAGGGAATCAGCCCCAGCATTTT.